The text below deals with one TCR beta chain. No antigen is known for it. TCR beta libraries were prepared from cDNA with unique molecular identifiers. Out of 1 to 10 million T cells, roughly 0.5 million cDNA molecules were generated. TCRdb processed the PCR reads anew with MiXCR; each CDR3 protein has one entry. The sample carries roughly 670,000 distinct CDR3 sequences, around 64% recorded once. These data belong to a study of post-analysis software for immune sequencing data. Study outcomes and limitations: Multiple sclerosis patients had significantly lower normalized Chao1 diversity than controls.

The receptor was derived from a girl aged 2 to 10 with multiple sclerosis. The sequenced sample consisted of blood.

The CDR3 coding sequence is TGTGCCAGCAGCCCGCTAGCGGGTTCGGTGAAGCAGTACTTC. Its protein is CASSPLAGSVKQYF. The rearrangement joins TRBV3-1 to TRBJ2-7, with 8 bases lining up with TRBD2. This CDR3 has 14 residues. The V and J ends lost 4 bases and 8 bases, in that order; junction bases with no gene match: 10. Germline V gene lookup returns CDR1 LGHDT and CDR2 YNNKEL (reference sequence).